This TCR beta chain was profiled in a study of T cells in tuberculosis. At the level of the study: IGRA-negative adolescents, IGRA-positive adolescents with latent tuberculosis and adults with active tuberculosis formed this South African cohort.

This CDR3 region has 17 residues. V was clipped by 2 bases and J by 0 bases; unmatched bases: 7. CDR1 and CDR2 (germline): MNHNS, SASEGT. As regards this clone: As yet, its antigen is unknown.

General observations from the study: Smaller distances to GMM-specific TCRs suggested their expansion in active tuberculosis.

TCRdb keeps only in-frame clones here, not all; method: immunoSEQ multiplex PCR. There are some 40,000 clones in the sample; about 96% occur only once, and around 3.5% lies in the top ten. This TCR came from a donor aged 10 to 29 with latent tuberculosis or without tuberculosis infection. The source material was PBMCs. The chain employs TRBV6-1 and TRBJ1-5, with TRBD1 matching 7 bases. The CDR3 reads CASSERKGGVSNQPQHF. In DNA, the CDR3 is TGTGCCAGCAGTGAAAGGAAAGGGGGCGTTAGCAATCAGCCCCAGCATTTT.